This T cell receptor (beta chain) was identified during a study of blood T cell repertoires in COVID-19 (TCRdb year 2020). In the study overall: The collaborator samples originated in the United States, Italy and Spain and spanned the acute and convalescent phases of COVID-19. A de-identified subject ID, COVID-19 status, age in years and sex were almost always included in the sample metadata. Samples came from the ongoing ImmuneRACE study (first 160 participants) plus 1,254 subjects from 6 global collaborators. Where available, HLA class I and class II types were taken from metadata supplied by the sample provider and were not determined by assay-based typing. Subjects who had been exposed to COVID-19, were actively infected with it, or had recovered from it provided the deeply sampled blood TCRbeta repertoires that made up the dataset. The repertoires were released in a freely available public database meant as a resource for research on the immune response to SARS-CoV-2. The prospective study material was composed of cDNA or gDNA derived from T cells, B-cell-depleted T cells, or PBMCs. Overall study results and their limits: The amount of clinical and demographic metadata varied by source and participant and was provided uncurated.

Concerning this clone itself: Which antigen it targets is not known. No quality values exist for individual bases; no much larger clone is one base distant.

TCRbeta CDR3 regions were amplified from genomic DNA using the immunoSEQ Assay, a bias-controlled multiplex PCR. Per the authors' processing: The number of nucleated cells in each sample was estimated by amplification of reference gene primers within the assay. To quantify the absolute abundance of each unique TCRbeta CDR3 rearrangement, sequence reads were collapsed and filtered. For each sample, productive Simpson clonality was calculated as the square root of Simpson's diversity index over productive rearrangements. TCRdb retrieved this table from immuneACCESS and kept in-frame rearrangements only. Not all clones are present; in checked studies, unresolved V genes account for under half, and no reason is known for the remainder. That table is the source of V, J and clone size, and D and trimming were worked out from the DNA. The table for this sample lists more than 250,000 clones; about nine tenths of them were counted only once. The ten largest clones capture 1% of the sample.

From the cysteine through the phenylalanine, the CDR3 covers 15 amino acids. The DNA shown is the 45-base CDR3, in frame from base 1. V is clipped by 2 bases and J by 6 bases, and the sequence between their germline boundaries is 11 bases long. According to the germline V gene (reference sequence), CDR1 reads SEHNR and CDR2 reads FQNEAQ. Each collaborating institution followed its own protocols to collect whole blood in K2EDTA tubes. For TCRbeta analysis, collaborators shipped samples in one of three forms: frozen whole blood, isolated PBMCs, or DNA extracted from either of those sample types. Specimen: peripheral blood. Recombination joined TRBV7-9 with TRBJ1-6, and TRBD1 may be the D gene, going by 6 matching bases. This clonotype was sampled from a man aged 45-65 years with active or convalescent COVID-19. The CDR3 protein sequence reads: CASSLTGQPNSPLHF. DNA sequence: TGTGCCAGCAGCTTAACGGGACAACCTAATTCACCCCTCCACTTT.